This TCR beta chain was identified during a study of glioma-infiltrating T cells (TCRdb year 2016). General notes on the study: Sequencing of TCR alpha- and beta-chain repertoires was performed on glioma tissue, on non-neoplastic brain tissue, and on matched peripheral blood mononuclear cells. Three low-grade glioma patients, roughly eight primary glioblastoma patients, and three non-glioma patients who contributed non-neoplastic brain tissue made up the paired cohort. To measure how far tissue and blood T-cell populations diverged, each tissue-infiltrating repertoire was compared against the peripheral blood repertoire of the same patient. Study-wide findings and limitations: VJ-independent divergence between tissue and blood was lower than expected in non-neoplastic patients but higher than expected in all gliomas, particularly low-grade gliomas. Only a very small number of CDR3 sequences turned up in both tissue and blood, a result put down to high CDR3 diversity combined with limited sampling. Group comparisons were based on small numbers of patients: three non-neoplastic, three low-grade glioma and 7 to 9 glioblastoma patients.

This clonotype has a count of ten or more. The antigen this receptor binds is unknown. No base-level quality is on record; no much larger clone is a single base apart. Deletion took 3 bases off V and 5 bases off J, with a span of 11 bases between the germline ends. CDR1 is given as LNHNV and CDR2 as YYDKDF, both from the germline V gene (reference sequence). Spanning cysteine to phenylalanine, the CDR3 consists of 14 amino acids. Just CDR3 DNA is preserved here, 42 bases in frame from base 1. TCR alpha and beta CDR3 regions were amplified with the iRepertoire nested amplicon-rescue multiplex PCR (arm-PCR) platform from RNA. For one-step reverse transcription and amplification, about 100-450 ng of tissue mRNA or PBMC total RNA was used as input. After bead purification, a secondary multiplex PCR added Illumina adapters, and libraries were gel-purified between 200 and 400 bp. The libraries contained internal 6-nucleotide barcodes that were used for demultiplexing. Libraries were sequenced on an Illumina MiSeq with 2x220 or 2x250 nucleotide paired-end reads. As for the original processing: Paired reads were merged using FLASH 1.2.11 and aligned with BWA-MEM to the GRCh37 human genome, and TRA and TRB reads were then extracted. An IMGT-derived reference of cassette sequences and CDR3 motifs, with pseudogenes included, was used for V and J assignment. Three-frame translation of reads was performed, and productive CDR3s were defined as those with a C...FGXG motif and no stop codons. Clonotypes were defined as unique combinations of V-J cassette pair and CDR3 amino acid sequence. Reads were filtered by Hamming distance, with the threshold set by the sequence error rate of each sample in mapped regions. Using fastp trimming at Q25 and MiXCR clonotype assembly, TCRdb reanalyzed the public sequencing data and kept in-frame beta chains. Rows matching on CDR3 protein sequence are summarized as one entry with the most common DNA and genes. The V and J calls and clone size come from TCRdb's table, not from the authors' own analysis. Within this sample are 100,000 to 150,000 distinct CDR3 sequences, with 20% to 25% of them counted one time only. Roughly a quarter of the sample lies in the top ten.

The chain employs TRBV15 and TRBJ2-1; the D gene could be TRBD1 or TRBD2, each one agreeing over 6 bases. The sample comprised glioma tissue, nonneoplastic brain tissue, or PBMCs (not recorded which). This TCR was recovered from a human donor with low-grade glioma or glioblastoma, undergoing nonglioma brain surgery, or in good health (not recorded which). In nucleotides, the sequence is TGTGCCACCAGCAGCTCAGGGGAGGACAATGAGCAGTTCTTC. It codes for CATSSSGEDNEQFF.